A selection of T cell receptor beta chains follows, all from one sample in a study of shared clonotypes between healthy human individuals. Clones were sequenced by immunoSEQ multiplex PCR, and TCRdb holds only the in-frame ones, with some missing. The repertoire holds over 2 million clones, approximately 95% seen once, with about 1.1% in the top ten. Sequenced material: naive CD8+ T cells sorted from blood. The receptors come from a young man in good health. Each CDR3 is given with its conserved first and last residue. D genes are given only for firm matches. Clone size is not always given. Where it is, it says once, few, many or a class for expanded clones.

V gene,clone size,D gene,J gene,CDR3 protein,CDR3 DNA
TRBV9,-,-,TRBJ2-3,CASSPGGYTDTQYF,TGTGCCAGCAGCCCGGGTGGATACACAGATACGCAGTATTTT
TRBV9,-,-,TRBJ1-4,CASSAEGNNEKLFF,TGTGCCAGCAGCGCTGAGGGGAATAATGAAAAACTGTTTTTT
TRBV13,-,-,TRBJ2-3,CASSLPGSDTQYF,TGTGCCAGCAGCTTACCGGGCTCAGATACGCAGTATTTT
TRBV7-9,-,-,TRBJ1-1,CASSTTENTEAFF,TGTGCCAGCAGCACAACAGAGAACACTGAAGCTTTCTTT
TRBV6-6,-,-,TRBJ1-1,CASKAEGTEAFF,TGTGCCAGCAAGGCCGAGGGGACTGAAGCTTTCTTT
TRBV9,once,-,TRBJ2-3,CASSVEGGGGGDTQYF,TGTGCCAGCAGCGTAGAAGGCGGGGGCGGAGGAGATACGCAGTATTTT
TRBV5-1,-,TRBD1,TRBJ2-7,CASSLKDRVYEQYF,TGCGCCAGCAGCTTGAAGGACAGGGTGTACGAGCAGTACTTC
TRBV5-6,-,TRBD2,TRBJ2-3,CASSLASGGAQDTQYF,TGTGCCAGCAGCTTGGCGAGCGGGGGGGCCCAAGATACGCAGTATTTT
TRBV9,-,-,TRBJ2-2,CASSSPGGNTGELFF,TGTGCCAGCAGCAGCCCCGGGGGGAACACCGGGGAGCTGTTTTTT
TRBV2,-,TRBD2,TRBJ2-5,CASSESSGRALETQYF,TGTGCCAGCAGTGAATCGTCAGGGAGGGCCCTGGAGACCCAGTACTTC
TRBV30,-,TRBD2,TRBJ2-3,CAWSVYGGADTQYF,TGTGCCTGGAGTGTTTACGGGGGGGCAGATACGCAGTATTTT
TRBV27,-,TRBD2,TRBJ2-3,CASSILAGGEDTQYF,TGTGCCAGCAGCATACTAGCGGGGGGGGAAGATACGCAGTATTTT
TRBV5-1,-,-,TRBJ2-7,CASSSDSTTYEQYF,TGCGCCAGCAGCTCCGACAGCACCACCTACGAGCAGTACTTC
TRBV21-1,-,-,TRBJ1-5,CASSPRGELNQPQHF,TGTGCCAGCAGCCCCCGGGGGGAACTCAATCAGCCCCAGCATTTT
TRBV28,-,-,TRBJ2-1,CASSTTPDGGAVPKFF,TGTGCCAGCAGTACAACCCCGGACGGCGGGGCGGTACCCAAGTTCTTC
TRBV9,few,TRBD1,TRBJ1-1,CASSLDRATEAFF,TGTGCCAGCAGCCTCGACAGGGCCACTGAAGCTTTCTTT
TRBV4-1,-,TRBD1,TRBJ2-7,CASSQGQTSYEQYF,TGCGCCAGCAGCCAGGGACAGACCTCCTACGAGCAGTACTTC
TRBV10-3,-,-,TRBJ1-2,CAISESIPGDYGYTF,TGTGCCATCAGTGAGTCGATACCAGGGGACTATGGCTACACCTTC
TRBV10-3,-,TRBD1,TRBJ2-5,CAISEDREPLETQYF,TGTGCCATCAGTGAAGACAGGGAACCCCTAGAGACCCAGTACTTC
TRBV5-1,-,-,TRBJ1-5,CASSSEPDSNQPQHF,TGCGCCAGCAGCTCCGAGCCAGATAGCAATCAGCCCCAGCATTTT
TRBV25-1,once,TRBD1,TRBJ1-3,CASSEGYWTGGGNTIYF,TGTGCCAGCAGTGAGGGCTATTGGACAGGGGGGGGAAACACCATATATTTT
TRBV6-6,-,-,TRBJ2-3,CASTDSEGTDTQYF,TGTGCCAGCACGGACAGTGAGGGGACAGATACGCAGTATTTT
TRBV7-6,-,-,TRBJ2-7,CASSPGRLAYEQYF,TGTGCCAGCAGCCCGGGGAGACTAGCCTACGAGCAGTACTTC
TRBV5-6,-,-,TRBJ1-1,CASSQEWNTEAFF,TGTGCCAGCAGCCAAGAATGGAACACTGAAGCTTTCTTT
TRBV7-2,-,TRBD1,TRBJ1-5,CASSLALGQGKYSNQPQHF,TGTGCCAGCAGCTTAGCGCTCGGACAGGGAAAGTATAGCAATCAGCCCCAGCATTTT
TRBV29-1,-,-,TRBJ2-7,CSVEGPQSYEQYF,TGCAGCGTTGAGGGACCCCAGTCCTACGAGCAGTACTTC
TRBV7-6,once,-,TRBJ2-7,CASSLEAETYEQYF,TGTGCCAGCAGCTTAGAGGCGGAGACCTACGAGCAGTACTTC
TRBV5-5,-,-,TRBJ2-7,CASSVPPGNSYEQYF,TGTGCCAGCAGCGTCCCCCCGGGAAATTCCTACGAGCAGTACTTC
TRBV10-1,-,-,TRBJ2-7,CASSESTEKAYEQYF,TGCGCCAGCAGTGAGTCGACAGAAAAAGCCTACGAGCAGTACTTC
TRBV9,-,TRBD1,TRBJ1-5,CASSLGTGGQPQHF,TGTGCCAGCAGCCTTGGGACAGGGGGCCAGCCCCAGCATTTT
TRBV5-1,-,TRBD2,TRBJ2-7,CASSLGPPTSPLYEQYF,TGCGCCAGCAGCTTGGGCCCCCCGACTAGCCCGCTCTACGAGCAGTACTTC
TRBV7-8,-,-,TRBJ2-7,CASSLVTTASSYEQYF,TGTGCCAGCAGCTTAGTAACAACAGCAAGCTCCTACGAGCAGTACTTC
TRBV28,-,TRBD1,TRBJ1-2,CASSFDRGHGYTF,TGTGCCAGCAGTTTTGACAGGGGACATGGCTACACCTTC
TRBV19,-,-,TRBJ2-7,CASSIDRMVDEQYF,TGTGCCAGTAGTATAGATCGGATGGTGGACGAGCAGTACTTC
TRBV5-5,-,-,TRBJ1-1,CASSHMNTEAFF,TGTGCCAGCAGTCACATGAACACTGAAGCTTTCTTT
TRBV27,-,TRBD1,TRBJ2-7,CASSLRTGLSYEQYF,TGTGCCAGCAGTCTACGGACAGGACTCTCCTACGAGCAGTACTTC
TRBV27,-,-,TRBJ2-2,CASSPSMGPGELFF,TGTGCCAGCAGTCCCTCCATGGGTCCCGGGGAGCTGTTTTTT
TRBV18,-,TRBD2,TRBJ2-5,CASSPSRLAGGETQYF,TGTGCCAGCTCACCTTCGCGACTAGCGGGAGGAGAGACCCAGTACTTC
TRBV6-9,-,-,TRBJ1-2,CASSQRGNYGYTF,TGTGCCAGCAGTCAGAGGGGGAACTATGGCTACACCTTC
TRBV27,-,-,TRBJ1-1,CASSLGMNTEAFF,TGTGCCAGCAGTCTCGGCATGAACACTGAAGCTTTCTTT
TRBV11-3,-,TRBD1,TRBJ2-3,CASSLGTGQRTDTQYF,TGTGCCAGCAGCTTGGGGACAGGGCAGAGGACAGATACGCAGTATTTT
TRBV6-5,-,-,TRBJ2-7,CASSYSFGGLYEQYF,TGTGCCAGCAGTTACTCTTTCGGGGGGCTCTACGAGCAGTACTTC
TRBV7-6,-,TRBD2,TRBJ2-7,CASSFEDLGTSGVGYEQYF,TGTGCCAGCAGCTTTGAAGATTTGGGGACTAGCGGGGTCGGATACGAGCAGTACTTC
TRBV11-2,once,TRBD1,TRBJ2-7,CASSLDHLDRGSYEQYF,TGTGCCAGCAGCTTAGATCACCTAGACAGGGGATCCTACGAGCAGTACTTC
TRBV27,-,-,TRBJ1-2,CASSLLGGHGYTF,TGTGCCAGCAGTTTACTAGGAGGGCATGGCTACACCTTC
TRBV5-1,-,-,TRBJ2-1,CASSLEDFSYNEQFF,TGCGCCAGCAGCTTGGAGGACTTTTCCTACAATGAGCAGTTCTTC
TRBV14,-,-,TRBJ2-2,CASSQVTTGELFF,TGTGCCAGCAGCCAAGTTACCACCGGGGAGCTGTTTTTT
TRBV27,-,-,TRBJ1-2,CASSLARAGTHYGYTF,TGTGCCAGCAGTTTGGCTAGGGCAGGGACTCACTATGGCTACACCTTC
TRBV28,-,-,TRBJ1-5,CASSLGHNQPQHF,TGTGCCAGCAGTTTGGGACACAATCAGCCCCAGCATTTT
TRBV7-2,-,-,TRBJ2-7,CASSLEARENYEQYF,TGTGCCAGCAGCTTAGAGGCTCGGGAAAACTACGAGCAGTACTTC
TRBV10-3,-,-,TRBJ2-7,CATRQVSSYEQYF,TGTGCCACGCGACAGGTGAGCTCCTACGAGCAGTACTTC
TRBV7-9,-,-,TRBJ2-2,CASSSTQGPNTGELFF,TGTGCCAGCAGCTCAACCCAGGGACCGAACACCGGGGAGCTGTTTTTT
TRBV6-5,once,TRBD2,TRBJ2-7,CASSYSTGGHEQYF,TGTGCCAGCAGTTACTCGACGGGAGGCCACGAGCAGTACTTC
TRBV10-3,-,-,TRBJ2-2,CAISESEATGELFF,TGTGCCATCAGTGAGTCCGAGGCGACCGGGGAGCTGTTTTTT
TRBV4-1,-,-,TRBJ2-2,CASNPGGGSQSPNTGELFF,TGCGCCAGCAACCCCGGAGGAGGGTCCCAATCCCCGAACACCGGGGAGCTGTTTTTT